The rows below give T cell receptor beta chains drawn from one sample of a study of siplizumab effects on memory and regulatory T cells. The protocol was immunoSEQ multiplex PCR, while the TCRdb copy is restricted to in-frame clones and leaves out a portion. Seen here are about 100,000 clones, less than 95% observed once, and the top ten hold 1% to 1.5%. Sequencing was carried out using non-Treg CD4+ T cells sorted from blood. The source is a human donor in good health. The CDR3 runs from the conserved cysteine through the conserved F or W. Each record gives: V gene, clone size, D gene, J gene, CDR3 protein, CDR3 DNA. D genes are given only for firm matches. Some rows have no size entry. The others give once, few or many, or a class for an expanded clone.

TRBV2	NA	NA	TRBJ1-1	CASSEALTGWATEAFF	TGTGCCAGCAGTGAAGCCCTAACAGGGTGGGCCACTGAAGCTTTCTTT
TRBV7-6	NA	NA	TRBJ1-3	CASSLGGGKGNTIYF	TGTGCCAGCAGCTTAGGCGGGGGGAAAGGAAACACCATATATTTT
TRBV4-2	NA	TRBD1	TRBJ2-7	CASSQGDSGIDEQYF	TGTGCCAGCAGCCAAGGGGACAGCGGTATCGACGAGCAGTACTTC
TRBV5-1	NA	TRBD1	TRBJ2-1	CASSPGQGPYNEQFF	TGCGCCAGCAGCCCCGGACAGGGGCCCTACAATGAGCAGTTCTTC
TRBV6-5	NA	NA	TRBJ2-7	CASSPLSPRRSEQYF	TGTGCCAGCAGTCCGCTTAGCCCCAGGAGGAGCGAGCAGTACTTC
TRBV5-4	once	NA	TRBJ2-3	CASSFSGVTDTQYF	TGTGCCAGCAGCTTTTCGGGGGTCACAGATACGCAGTATTTT
TRBV5-6	NA	NA	TRBJ1-5	CASSSTGLEPQHF	TGTGCCAGCAGCTCGACAGGCTTGGAGCCCCAGCATTTT
TRBV7-6	NA	TRBD1	TRBJ1-1	CASSLGGQALNTEAFF	TGTGCCAGCAGCTTAGGGGGACAGGCACTGAACACTGAAGCTTTCTTT
TRBV6-1	NA	NA	TRBJ1-4	CASSPRVQGEKLFF	TGTGCCAGCAGTCCCAGGGTTCAGGGTGAAAAACTGTTTTTT
TRBV19	once	NA	TRBJ1-1	CASNGDGKKNTEAFF	TGTGCCAGTAACGGGGACGGGAAGAAGAACACTGAAGCTTTCTTT
TRBV19	NA	NA	TRBJ2-3	CASRVRDLTDTQYF	TGTGCCAGTAGGGTCAGGGACCTCACAGATACGCAGTATTTT
TRBV9	NA	NA	TRBJ2-1	CASSVADGTYNEQFF	TGTGCCAGCAGCGTAGCGGACGGCACCTACAATGAGCAGTTCTTC
TRBV28	NA	NA	TRBJ2-2	CASSLIGGADTGELFF	TGTGCCAGCAGTTTAATAGGAGGGGCGGACACCGGGGAGCTGTTTTTT
TRBV6-5	few	NA	TRBJ1-1	CASRGWGEEHTEAFF	TGTGCCAGCCGTGGGTGGGGGGAGGAGCACACTGAAGCTTTCTTT
TRBV18	NA	NA	TRBJ2-3	CASSPTATDTQYF	TGTGCCAGCTCACCTACAGCTACAGATACGCAGTATTTT
TRBV27	once	TRBD1	TRBJ2-7	CASSFSGQGLSYEQYF	TGTGCCAGCAGTTTCTCAGGACAGGGCCTCTCCTACGAGCAGTACTTC
TRBV28	NA	NA	TRBJ2-3	CASSPAQASTDTQYF	TGTGCCAGCAGTCCGGCTCAGGCTAGCACAGATACGCAGTATTTT
TRBV7-3	NA	TRBD2	TRBJ2-3	CASSFTSGNGDTQYF	TGTGCCAGCAGCTTCACTAGCGGGAATGGTGATACGCAGTATTTT
TRBV7-3	NA	NA	TRBJ2-3	CASSLRTSTDTQYF	TGTGCCAGCAGCTTAAGGACTAGCACAGATACGCAGTATTTT
TRBV19	NA	NA	TRBJ2-7	CASSIGGSPYEQYF	TGTGCCAGTAGTATAGGCGGAAGCCCCTACGAGCAGTACTTC
TRBV5-1	NA	NA	TRBJ1-3	CASSLEGVGGNTIYF	TGCGCCAGCAGCTTGGAGGGGGTAGGAGGAAACACCATATATTTT
TRBV5-1	NA	NA	TRBJ2-1	CASSHGTVREQFF	TGCGCCAGCAGCCATGGTACTGTTCGGGAGCAGTTCTTC
TRBV5-4	NA	TRBD1	TRBJ1-1	CASSRQGNTEAFF	TGTGCCAGCAGCCGACAGGGGAACACTGAAGCTTTCTTT
TRBV18	once	NA	TRBJ2-7	CASSPPLSSASYEQYF	TGTGCCAGCTCACCACCGCTATCCTCAGCCTCCTACGAGCAGTACTTC
TRBV7-3	NA	TRBD2	TRBJ2-3	CASSVGLAGVTSTDTQYF	TGTGCCAGCAGCGTGGGACTAGCGGGAGTAACAAGCACAGATACGCAGTATTTT
TRBV28	NA	NA	TRBJ1-4	CASSPPAATNEKLFF	TGTGCCAGCAGTCCCCCTGCCGCAACTAATGAAAAACTGTTTTTT
TRBV27	NA	TRBD1	TRBJ2-1	CASSLQGAPNNEQFF	TGTGCCAGCAGTTTACAGGGGGCCCCAAACAATGAGCAGTTCTTC
TRBV2	NA	TRBD2	TRBJ2-3	CASSGLAGVPDTQYF	TGTGCCAGCAGTGGACTAGCGGGAGTACCAGATACGCAGTATTTT
TRBV29-1	NA	NA	TRBJ2-3	CSVETSRGFRTDTQYF	TGCAGCGTTGAAACAAGCAGAGGTTTTCGTACAGATACGCAGTATTTT
TRBV5-1	NA	TRBD1	TRBJ2-3	CASSFYVDRAIPDTQYF	TGCGCCAGCAGCTTCTACGTCGACAGGGCAATCCCAGATACGCAGTATTTT
TRBV10-1	NA	NA	TRBJ1-2	CASSGSGFSYGYTF	TGCGCCAGCAGTGGTTCAGGGTTCAGCTATGGCTACACCTTC
TRBV6-9	NA	TRBD2	TRBJ2-2	CASSQTGPDQGRVAGKENTGELFF	TGTGCCAGCAGCCAGACAGGTCCGGACCAGGGGAGGGTAGCGGGAAAAGAGAACACCGGGGAGCTGTTTTTT
TRBV7-2	NA	NA	TRBJ1-2	CASSPATEVGGYTF	TGTGCCAGCAGCCCAGCGACAGAAGTAGGTGGCTACACCTTC
TRBV18	NA	NA	TRBJ2-3	CASSPTRTGTDTQYF	TGTGCCAGCTCACCCACACGGACTGGCACAGATACGCAGTATTTT
TRBV5-4	NA	TRBD1	TRBJ2-5	CASSTPGQGVGETQYF	TGTGCCAGCAGCACGCCGGGACAGGGGGTCGGGGAGACCCAGTACTTC
TRBV11-2	NA	TRBD2	TRBJ2-1	CASSLLTSGTIYNEQFF	TGTGCCAGCAGCTTATTAACTAGCGGGACCATTTACAATGAGCAGTTCTTC
TRBV7-7	NA	NA	TRBJ2-5	CASSLATGLETQYF	TGTGCTAGCAGCTTAGCAACGGGTCTGGAGACCCAGTACTTC
TRBV19	NA	NA	TRBJ1-2	CASGTGFGVNGYTF	TGTGCCAGTGGAACAGGGTTCGGAGTTAATGGCTACACCTTC
TRBV29-1	NA	NA	TRBJ2-5	CSVDSAGRGTQYF	TGCAGCGTTGACTCGGCAGGGCGAGGGACCCAGTACTTC
TRBV28	NA	TRBD1	TRBJ1-4	CASSLSGGANEKLFF	TGTGCCAGCAGTTTATCAGGGGGAGCTAATGAAAAACTGTTTTTT
TRBV18	NA	NA	TRBJ1-2	CASSPGTNYGYTF	TGTGCCAGCTCACCGGGAACGAACTATGGCTACACCTTC
TRBV29-1	NA	NA	TRBJ1-1	CSVQTGSANTEAFF	TGCAGCGTGCAAACAGGGTCGGCGAACACTGAAGCTTTCTTT
TRBV18	NA	NA	TRBJ1-2	CASSPRTEANYGYTF	TGTGCCAGCTCACCAAGGACAGAAGCTAACTATGGCTACACCTTC
TRBV6-6	NA	TRBD1	TRBJ1-5	CASSFRQGSNQPQHF	TGTGCCAGCAGTTTCAGACAGGGAAGCAATCAGCCCCAGCATTTT
TRBV28	NA	TRBD2	TRBJ2-7	CASFGLAGVSFYEQYF	TGTGCCAGTTTTGGACTAGCGGGAGTCTCCTTCTACGAGCAGTACTTC
TRBV14	once	NA	TRBJ1-5	CASSQALNRGNQPQHF	TGTGCCAGCAGCCAAGCTCTTAACAGAGGCAATCAGCCCCAGCATTTT
TRBV5-1	NA	NA	TRBJ2-3	CASSLALRDTQYF	TGCGCCAGCAGCTTGGCCCTCCGAGATACGCAGTATTTT
TRBV6-5	NA	TRBD1	TRBJ2-5	CAIGQGDLETQYF	TGTGCCATAGGACAGGGGGACCTTGAGACCCAGTACTTC
TRBV2	NA	NA	TRBJ1-1	CASSIARENTEAFF	TGTGCCAGCAGCATAGCTCGGGAGAACACTGAAGCTTTCTTT
TRBV13	once	NA	TRBJ1-3	CASSLGSGATSSGNTIYF	TGTGCCAGCAGCTTAGGCTCTGGTGCAACGAGCTCTGGAAACACCATATATTTT
TRBV4-2	NA	TRBD1	TRBJ1-2	CASSPWTGPNQLPLYGYTF	TGTGCCAGCAGCCCATGGACAGGGCCAAACCAACTTCCTCTCTATGGCTACACCTTC
TRBV9	NA	TRBD1	TRBJ2-7	CATSKGPTGASYEQYF	TGTGCCACCTCGAAAGGGCCGACAGGGGCCTCCTACGAGCAGTACTTC
TRBV5-6	NA	TRBD2	TRBJ2-5	CASSLPGTNVRETQYF	TGTGCCAGCAGCTTACCGGGGACTAACGTCCGAGAGACCCAGTACTTC